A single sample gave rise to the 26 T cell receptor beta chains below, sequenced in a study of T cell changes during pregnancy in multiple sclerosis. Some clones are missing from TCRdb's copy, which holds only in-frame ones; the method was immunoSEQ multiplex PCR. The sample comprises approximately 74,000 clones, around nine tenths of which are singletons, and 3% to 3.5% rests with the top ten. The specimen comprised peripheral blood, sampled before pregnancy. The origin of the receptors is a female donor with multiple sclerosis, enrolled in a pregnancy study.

The CDR3 DNA reads TGTGCCAGCAGCCAAAAACGGACAGGGAGTGGGGACGAGCAGTACTTC. This sequence encodes CASSQKRTGSGDEQYF. The chain joins TRBV11-1 to TRBJ2-7, with 8 nucleotides matching TRBD1. The CDR3 has 16 amino acids. V shed 5 bases, J shed 5 bases, and the junction held 14 bases outside the gene matches. The germline gives CDR1 SGHAT, CDR2 FQDESV (reference sequence).

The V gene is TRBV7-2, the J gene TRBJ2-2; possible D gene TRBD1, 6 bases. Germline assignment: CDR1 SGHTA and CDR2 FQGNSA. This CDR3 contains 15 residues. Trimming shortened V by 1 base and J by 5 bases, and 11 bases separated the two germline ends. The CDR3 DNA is TGTGCCAGCAGCTTAGAGACAGGCGTTACCGGGGAGCTGTTTTTT. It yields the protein CASSLETGVTGELFF.

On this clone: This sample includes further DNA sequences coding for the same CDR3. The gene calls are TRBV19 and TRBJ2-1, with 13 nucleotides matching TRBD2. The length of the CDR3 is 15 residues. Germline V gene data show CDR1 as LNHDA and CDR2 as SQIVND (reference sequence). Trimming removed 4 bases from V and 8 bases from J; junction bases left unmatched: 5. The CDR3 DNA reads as TGTGCCAGTAGTAGGACTAGCGGGAGTTTGGATGAGCAGTTCTTC. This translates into CASSRTSGSLDEQFF.

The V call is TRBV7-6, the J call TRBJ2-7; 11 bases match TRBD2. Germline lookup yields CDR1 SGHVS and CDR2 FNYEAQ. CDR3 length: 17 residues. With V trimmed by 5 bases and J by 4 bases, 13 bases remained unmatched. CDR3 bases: TGTGCCAGCAGCCTAGGGAGTAGCGGGAGGGCTGGGTACGAGCAGTACTTC. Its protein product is CASSLGSSGRAGYEQYF.

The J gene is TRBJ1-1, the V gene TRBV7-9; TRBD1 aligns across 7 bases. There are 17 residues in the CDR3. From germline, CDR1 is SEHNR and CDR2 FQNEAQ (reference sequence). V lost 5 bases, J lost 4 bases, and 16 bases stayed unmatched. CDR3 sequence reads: CASSPSRFAQGFTEAFF. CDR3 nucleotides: TGTGCCAGCAGCCCCTCCCGGTTTGCACAGGGGTTCACTGAAGCTTTCTTT.

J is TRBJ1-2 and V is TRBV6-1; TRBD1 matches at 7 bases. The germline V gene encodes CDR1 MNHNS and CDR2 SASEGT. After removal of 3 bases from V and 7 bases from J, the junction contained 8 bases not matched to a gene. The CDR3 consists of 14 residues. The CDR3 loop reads CASSDDEGARGYTF. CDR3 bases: TGTGCCAGCAGTGACGATGAGGGGGCTCGTGGCTACACCTTC.

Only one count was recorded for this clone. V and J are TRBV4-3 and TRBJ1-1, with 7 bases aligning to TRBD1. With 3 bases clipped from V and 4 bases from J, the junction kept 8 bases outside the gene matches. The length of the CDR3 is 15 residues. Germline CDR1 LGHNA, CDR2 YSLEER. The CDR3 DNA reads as TGCGCCAGCAGCCAGGGGAACAGGGGTCTCACTGAAGCTTTCTTT. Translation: CASSQGNRGLTEAFF.

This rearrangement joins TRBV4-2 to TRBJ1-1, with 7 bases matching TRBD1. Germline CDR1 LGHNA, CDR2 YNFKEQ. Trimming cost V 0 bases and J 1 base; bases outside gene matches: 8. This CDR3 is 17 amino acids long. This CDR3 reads CASSQDPWDSPNTEAFF. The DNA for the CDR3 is TGTGCCAGCAGCCAAGATCCATGGGACAGCCCGAACACTGAAGCTTTCTTT.

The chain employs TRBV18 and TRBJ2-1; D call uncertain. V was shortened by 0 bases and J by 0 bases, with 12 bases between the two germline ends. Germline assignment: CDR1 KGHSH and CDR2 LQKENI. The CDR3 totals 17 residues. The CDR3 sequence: CASSPPYSRFSYNEQFF. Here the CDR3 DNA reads TGTGCCAGCTCACCACCCTATTCTAGGTTCTCCTACAATGAGCAGTTCTTC.

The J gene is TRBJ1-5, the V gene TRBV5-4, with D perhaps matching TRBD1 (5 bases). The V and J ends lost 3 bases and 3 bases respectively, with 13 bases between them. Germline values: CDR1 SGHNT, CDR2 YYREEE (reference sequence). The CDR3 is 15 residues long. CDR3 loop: CASSSGGVLNQPQHF. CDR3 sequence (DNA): TGTGCCAGCAGCTCCGGGGGGGTCCTCAATCAGCCCCAGCATTTT.

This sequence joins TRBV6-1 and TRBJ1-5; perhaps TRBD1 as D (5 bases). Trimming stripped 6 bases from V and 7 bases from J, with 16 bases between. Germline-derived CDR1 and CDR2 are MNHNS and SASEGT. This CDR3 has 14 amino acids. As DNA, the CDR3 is TGTGCCAGCAGCGGCAGGGTAGTAGGGCAGCCCCAGCATTTT. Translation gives CASSGRVVGQPQHF.

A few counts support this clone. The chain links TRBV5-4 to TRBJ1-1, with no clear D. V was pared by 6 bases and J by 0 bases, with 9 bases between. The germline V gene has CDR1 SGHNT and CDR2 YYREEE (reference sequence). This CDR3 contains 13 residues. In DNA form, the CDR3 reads TGTGCCAGCACCGCTGGCCTGAACACTGAAGCTTTCTTT. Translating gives CASTAGLNTEAFF.

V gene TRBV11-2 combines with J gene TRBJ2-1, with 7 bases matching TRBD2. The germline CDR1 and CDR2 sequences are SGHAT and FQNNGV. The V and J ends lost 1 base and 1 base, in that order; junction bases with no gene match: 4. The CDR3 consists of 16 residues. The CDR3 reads CASSLGAGESYNEQFF. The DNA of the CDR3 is TGTGCCAGCAGCTTAGGGGCGGGAGAGTCCTACAATGAGCAGTTCTTC.

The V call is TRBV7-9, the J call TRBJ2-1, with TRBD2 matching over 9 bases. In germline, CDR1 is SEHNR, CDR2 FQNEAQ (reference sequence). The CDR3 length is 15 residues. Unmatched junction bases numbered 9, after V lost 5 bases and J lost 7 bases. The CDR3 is CASSILAGTRNEQFF. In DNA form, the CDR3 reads TGTGCCAGCAGCATTCTAGCGGGGACGAGAAATGAGCAGTTCTTC.

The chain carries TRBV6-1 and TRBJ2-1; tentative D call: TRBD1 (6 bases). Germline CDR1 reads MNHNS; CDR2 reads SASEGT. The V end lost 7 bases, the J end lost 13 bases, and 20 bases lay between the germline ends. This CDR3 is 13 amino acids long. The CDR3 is CASNGQLGDGQFF. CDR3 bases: TGTGCCAGCAACGGACAGCTCGGGGACGGACAGTTCTTC.

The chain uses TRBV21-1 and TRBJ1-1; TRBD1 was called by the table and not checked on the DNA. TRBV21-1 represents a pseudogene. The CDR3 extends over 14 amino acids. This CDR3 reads CASSVTDTNTEAFF. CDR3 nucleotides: TGTGCCAGCAGCGTTACGGACACGAACACTGAAGCTTTCTTT.

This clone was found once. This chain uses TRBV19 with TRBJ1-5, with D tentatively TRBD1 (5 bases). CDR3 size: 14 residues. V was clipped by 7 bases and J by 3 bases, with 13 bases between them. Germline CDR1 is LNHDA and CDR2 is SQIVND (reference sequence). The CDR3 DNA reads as TGTGCCAGTAACGCACAGGACAACAATCAGCCCCAGCATTTT. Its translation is CASNAQDNNQPQHF.

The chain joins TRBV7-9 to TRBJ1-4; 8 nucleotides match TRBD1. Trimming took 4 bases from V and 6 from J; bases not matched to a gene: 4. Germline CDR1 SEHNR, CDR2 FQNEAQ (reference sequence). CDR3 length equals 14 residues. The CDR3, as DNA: TGTGCCAGCAGCTCAGGGGGCGTTGATGAAAAACTGTTTTTT. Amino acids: CASSSGGVDEKLFF.

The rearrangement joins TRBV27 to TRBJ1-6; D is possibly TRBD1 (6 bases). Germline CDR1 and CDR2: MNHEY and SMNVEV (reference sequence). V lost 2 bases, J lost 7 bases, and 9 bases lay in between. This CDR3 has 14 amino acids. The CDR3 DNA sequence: TGTGCCAGCAGTTTAAACAGGGAAAATTCACCCCTCCACTTT. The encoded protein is CASSLNRENSPLHF.

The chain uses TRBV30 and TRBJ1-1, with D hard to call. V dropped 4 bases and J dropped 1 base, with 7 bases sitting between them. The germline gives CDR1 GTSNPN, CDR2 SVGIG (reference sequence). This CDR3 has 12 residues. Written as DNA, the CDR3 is TGTGCCTGGACACAGAGGAACACTGAAGCTTTCTTT. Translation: CAWTQRNTEAFF.

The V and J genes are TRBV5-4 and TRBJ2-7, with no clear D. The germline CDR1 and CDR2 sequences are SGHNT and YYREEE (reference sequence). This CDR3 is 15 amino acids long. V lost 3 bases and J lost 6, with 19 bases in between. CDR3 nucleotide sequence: TGTGCCAGCAGCTCGGCGTCGGGTCTTGCTTCCGAGCAGTACTTC. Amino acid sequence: CASSSASGLASEQYF.

CDR3: CASSPGGGISTDTQYF. CDR3 coding DNA: TGTGCCAGCTCACCAGGCGGGGGGATCAGCACAGATACGCAGTATTTT. This chain uses TRBV18 with TRBJ2-3; 8 positions agree with TRBD2. Looked up from germline, CDR1 is KGHSH and CDR2 is LQKENI. The CDR3 is 16 amino acids. Trimming cost V 2 bases and J 0 bases; bases outside gene matches: 4.

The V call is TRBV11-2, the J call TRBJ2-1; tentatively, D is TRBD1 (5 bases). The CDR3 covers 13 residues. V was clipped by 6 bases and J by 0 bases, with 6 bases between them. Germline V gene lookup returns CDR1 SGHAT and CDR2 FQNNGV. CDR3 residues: CASRDISYNEQFF. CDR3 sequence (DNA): TGTGCCAGCAGGGACATCTCCTACAATGAGCAGTTCTTC.

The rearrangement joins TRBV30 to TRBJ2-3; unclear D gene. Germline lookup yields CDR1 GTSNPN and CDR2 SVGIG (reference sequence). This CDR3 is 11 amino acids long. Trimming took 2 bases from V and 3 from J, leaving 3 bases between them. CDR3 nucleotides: TGTGCCTGGAGTTTAACAGATACGCAGTATTTT. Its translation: CAWSLTDTQYF. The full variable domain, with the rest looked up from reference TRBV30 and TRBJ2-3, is SQTIHQWPATLVQPVGSPLSLECTVEGTSNPNLYWYRQAAGRGLQLLFYSVGIGQISSEVPQNLSASRPQDRQFILSSKKLLLSDSGFYLCAWSLTDTQYFGPGTRLTVL.

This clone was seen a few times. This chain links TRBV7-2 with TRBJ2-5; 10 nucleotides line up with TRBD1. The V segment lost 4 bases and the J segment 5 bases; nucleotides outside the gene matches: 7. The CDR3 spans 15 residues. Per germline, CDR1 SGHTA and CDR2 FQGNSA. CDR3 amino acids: CASSSTGGNWETQYF. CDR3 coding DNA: TGTGCCAGCAGCTCGACAGGGGGCAACTGGGAGACCCAGTACTTC.

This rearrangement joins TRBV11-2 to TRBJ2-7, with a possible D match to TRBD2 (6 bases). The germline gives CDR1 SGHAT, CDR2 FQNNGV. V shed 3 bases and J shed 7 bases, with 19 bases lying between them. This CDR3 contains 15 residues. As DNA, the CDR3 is TGTGCCAGCAGCTTTAGCGGAGGCCGGGCGGGAGAGCAGTACTTC. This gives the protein CASSFSGGRAGEQYF.